Below are 10 T cell receptor beta chains sequenced from a single sample in a study of OX40 agonist ivuxolimab in advanced cancers. Some clones are missing from TCRdb's copy, which holds only in-frame ones; the method was immunoSEQ multiplex PCR. The table records approximately 54,000 clones, 80% to 95% of them present only once. This material consisted of CD4+ or CD8+ T cells sorted from blood, taken in a trial of the OX40 agonist ivuxolimab. The receptor source for this set is an adult with an advanced solid tumor such as melanoma, head and neck, liver or kidney cancer.

The gene calls are TRBV4-3 and TRBJ2-5; either TRBD1 or TRBD2 may supply D (5 bases each). The germline V and J ends were trimmed by 0 bases and 0 bases, with 8 bases remaining between them. Germline V CDR1 and CDR2: LGHNA, YSLEER. The CDR3 consists of 15 residues. CDR3 nucleotide sequence: TGCGCCAGCAGCCAAGATGAGGGGAACCAAGAGACCCAGTACTTC. Protein product: CASSQDEGNQETQYF.

For this clone: The identical CDR3 is also encoded by other nucleotide sequences in the sample. The chain has TRBV25-1 and TRBJ1-6; D possibly corresponds to TRBD1 (5 bases). There are 14 residues in the CDR3. V shed 8 bases and J shed 5 bases, with 13 bases lying between them. Germline assignment: CDR1 MGHDK and CDR2 SYGVNS. The CDR3 DNA reads as TGTGCCAGCGGCCCGACGGGGGATAATTCACCCCTCCACTTT. Protein sequence: CASGPTGDNSPLHF.

The V and J genes are TRBV7-9 and TRBJ1-1, with 7 bases fitting TRBD1. Looked up from germline, CDR1 is SEHNR and CDR2 is FQNEAQ (reference sequence). V gave up 5 bases and J gave up 0 bases; unmatched junction bases: 6. The CDR3 totals 15 residues. For the CDR3, the DNA is TGTGCCAGCAGCGCTTCAGGGGGAATGAACACTGAAGCTTTCTTT. Protein product: CASSASGGMNTEAFF.

Here the CDR3 DNA reads TGTGCCGGCGACAGTGACTCTGGGGCCAACGTCCTGACTTTC. It codes for CAGDSDSGANVLTF. V and J are TRBV30 and TRBJ2-6; maybe TRBD1 (5 bases). This CDR3 has 14 amino acids. The ends were cut back, 8 bases at V and 0 bases at J, with 11 bases in the middle. Germline V gene sequence: CDR1 GTSNPN, CDR2 SVGIG (reference sequence). Full variable domain (rest looked up from reference TRBV30 and TRBJ2-6): SQTIHQWPATLVQPVGSPLSLECTVEGTSNPNLYWYRQAAGRGLQLLFYSVGIGQISSEVPQNLSASRPQDRQFILSSKKLLLSDSGFYLCAGDSDSGANVLTFGAGSRLTVL.

CDR3 coding DNA: TGTGCCAGCAGTTACCAGCCTGGCGGGGAGCAGTACTTC. Residues: CASSYQPGGEQYF. The chain is built from TRBV6-5 and TRBJ2-7; D may be TRBD2 (5 bases). CDR1 is MNHEY and CDR2 is SVGAGI in the germline V gene. This CDR3 has 13 residues. V was shortened by 2 bases and J by 7 bases, with 12 bases between the two germline ends.

V is TRBV7-9 and J is TRBJ2-7, with a tentative D call TRBD2 (5 bases). The V gene's germline CDR1 is SEHNR and CDR2 FQNEAQ (reference sequence). The germline V and J ends were trimmed by 5 bases and 4 bases, with 18 bases remaining between them. The CDR3 covers 15 residues. The CDR3 loop is CASSPGPREGYEQYF. The CDR3 coding sequence is TGTGCCAGCAGCCCCGGGCCTCGAGAGGGTTACGAGCAGTACTTC.

V and J are TRBV27 and TRBJ1-4, with 8 bases aligning to TRBD1. Losses at the gene ends were 7 bases for V and 6 bases for J; bases not matched to a gene: 7. The CDR3 extends over 14 amino acids. Germline CDR1 MNHEY, CDR2 SMNVEV (reference sequence). The CDR3 nucleotides are TGTGCCAGCAAACCCGGGACAGGTGATGAAAAACTGTTTTTT. Amino acids: CASKPGTGDEKLFF.

V is TRBV5-6 and J is TRBJ2-5; TRBD2 agrees at 7 bases. The CDR3 extends over 17 amino acids. Germline CDR1 and CDR2: SGHDT and YYEEEE. Trimming at V came to 1 base and at J to 0 bases, leaving 9 bases not matched to a gene. The CDR3 sequence is CASSLLNAGVHQETQYF. CDR3 DNA: TGTGCCAGCAGCTTGCTCAATGCGGGGGTTCACCAAGAGACCCAGTACTTC.

V and J are TRBV11-3 and TRBJ2-2, with TRBD2 as a possible D gene (5 bases). The germline V and J ends were trimmed by 3 bases and 4 bases, with 6 bases remaining between them. Germline values: CDR1 SGHNT, CDR2 YENEEA. The CDR3 is made up of 13 amino acids. Here the CDR3 DNA reads TGTGCCAGCAGCTTGCGGGCCACCGGGGAGCTGTTTTTT. It encodes CASSLRATGELFF.

This clone was counted once. Written as DNA, the CDR3 is TGTGCCAGCTCCCAGGGGGCCGGAAATTCACCCCTCCACTTT. Encoded protein: CASSQGAGNSPLHF. V is TRBV18 and J is TRBJ1-6; 8 bases align to TRBD1. Trimming cost V 6 bases and J 7 bases; bases outside gene matches: 5. Germline CDR1 KGHSH, CDR2 LQKENI. The CDR3 covers 14 residues.